This T cell receptor (beta chain) was profiled in a study of cytomegalovirus exposure and HLA in healthy donors (dated 2017 in TCRdb). About the investigation overall: An earlier analysis of roughly 610 of the donors reported about 280 Gb of sequence data and 117 million unique TCR beta sequences obtained from around 170 million T cells. Around 300 gigabases of sequencing data and approximately 80 million unique TCR sequences were included in an early release covering roughly 600 HLA-typed donors. Typing coverage varied by locus: roughly 629-640 donors for A, B, C, DRB1 and DQB1; under 550 for DQA1; nearly 610 for DPA1; 450 to 480 for DPB1. To study patterns of TCR occurrence, a later analysis re-analyzed previously published TCR beta repertoires from 550 to 800 donors and added high-resolution HLA genotyping. Among about 400 genotyped donors of the cohort, an average of roughly 230,000 unique TCR beta nucleotide sequences was sequenced per donor, of which about 19% were non-productive. Because of strong linkage in the cohort, roughly five DR-DQ haplotypes were treated as single units for association and clustering. Both class I and class II loci were covered by HLA typing, at four-digit resolution. A later genetic analysis took genome-wide SNP genotypes for about 55% of the roughly 670 donors and used that subset as a discovery cohort. Of the approximately 400 genotyped donors, 65% to 90% fell in the genetic ancestry cluster associated with self-reported Caucasian donors. Every repertoire in the discovery cohort had been generated on one and the same sequencing platform. The study used immunosequencing to profile the T cell repertoires of more than 650 subjects and linked those repertoires to cytomegalovirus serostatus. The aim of the study was to test whether cataloging public T cell receptors could identify signatures of past pathogen exposure. In the later analysis, no new phenotypic data were used to find candidate immune exposures; instead, reliance was placed on TCR beta sequences and their occurrence across donors. In addition to the first cohort of hundreds of subjects, a separate validation cohort of approximately 120 different subjects was used. In an earlier analysis of 587 of the donors, high-throughput TCR beta sequencing was used to judge whether each TCR beta V gene segment behaved as functional or pseudogenic. Donor age, sex, ethnicity and CMV serostatus were compiled together with the repertoire data. To predict cytomegalovirus infection status, the study brought together high-throughput TCR immunosequencing, statistical association of individual TCRs with disease status, and machine learning. The investigation overall reported the following: The classifier was reported to diagnose cytomegalovirus status with high specificity and sensitivity in both the original and validation cohorts. A further reported finding was that TCR beta sequences accurately predicted the HLA-A and HLA-B alleles for most subjects in the first cohort. When HLA alleles, especially DR and DQ, strongly co-occurred, TCR associations were difficult to assign to individual alleles. In an earlier analysis of fewer than 700 of the donors, most TCR beta V segments appeared in productive rearrangements about 87% or about 30% of the time, broadly matching IMGT annotations. This cohort had only TCR beta chains sequenced, and the lack of alpha or paired-chain data limited which features could be detected. Specific HLA alleles were associated with 15,000 to 20,000 TCR beta sequences at a false discovery rate of 0.05 in a later analysis. About 15 rarely observed V segments, including chromosome 9 orphons, were excluded from the earlier analysis of about 600 of the donors because counts were too low. In vitro tests confirmed that a few of the cytomegalovirus-associated TCR beta chains recognize cytomegalovirus antigens. A later analysis found that HLA-associated TCR beta chains were more clonally expanded and had lower generation probabilities than equally common non-associated chains. Because HLA typing was missing for some donors at each locus, association tests included only the typed subset. While some public TCRs were present in many individuals, most TCR sequences turned up only very rarely across donors. In a later genetic analysis, a missense DCLRE1C variant was associated with V-gene and J-gene trimming of TCR beta chains, and the association was replicated in an independent cohort. A group of highly shared sequence variants was considered likely to be a technical artifact of the sequencing pipeline. In a later analysis, several top co-occurrence clusters were reported to appear linked to parvovirus B19, influenza, CMV and Epstein-Barr virus. Because the 87-base-pair reads could not distinguish some IMGT-functional V segments, including TRBV6-2 and TRBV6-3, those segments were excluded. A later genetic analysis reported fewer N-insertions in productive TCRs among donors in an Asian-associated ancestry cluster than the roughly 700-donor mean. The presence/absence analyses assumed that sequencing depth was roughly uniform across donors, and that assumption may not be true. In the study, 150 to 200 TCR beta chains were listed as associated with cytomegalovirus. Most CMV-associated TCR beta chains appeared to be HLA-restricted in a later analysis, and the HLA associations seemed to be driven largely by CMV exposure. Correlated functional status among segregating V segments might reflect linkage disequilibrium, but an unknown experimental factor could not be ruled out. According to a later analysis, TCR association rates differed among HLA loci, with DRB1 alleles showing the most associated TCRs and HLA-C alleles showing the fewest. The authors suggested that the approach could potentially be generalized to other disease states and immunological phenotypes. The only immune exposure information available for the cohort was CMV serostatus.

The library came from the immunoSEQ multiplex PCR assay. A mixture of 60 forward primers for TCR Vbeta segments and 13 reverse primers for TCR Jbeta segments was used in the multiplex PCR. The CDR3 region of rearranged TCR beta genes was amplified from genomic DNA with a multiplex PCR assay. The amplified TCR beta libraries were sequenced on the Illumina HiSeq System as 87-base-pair reads. Under the source paper's analysis protocol: A later analysis counted about 80 million unique TCR beta chains across the 666 repertoires, and 10 million to 12 million of these chains were shared by at least two donors. A nearest-neighbor algorithm error-corrected the raw reads and collapsed the reads into unique sequences, merging closely related sequences to remove PCR and sequencing errors. Alignment of CDR3 sequences to IMGT reference sequences was used to assign V, D and J gene segments. For a sequence to be retained, a match of at least six nucleotides to both a V gene segment and a J gene segment was required. Rearrangements were called productive when the CDR3 lacked stop codons and stayed in frame with V and J; all others were non-productive. CDR3 was defined by IMGT convention, running from the second conserved V-encoded cysteine to the conserved J-encoded phenylalanine. In an earlier analysis of 550 to 650 of the donors, sequences lacking an unambiguous match to a single V gene segment were excluded. An earlier analysis of several hundred of the donors classified V segments as functional when productive rearrangements were above 56.7% and as segregating when the standard deviation between donors was above 5%. A statistical classification framework was built to diagnose cytomegalovirus status from the catalog of TCR beta chain sequences. In a later analysis, V and J genes were assigned by comparing TCR nucleotide sequences against IMGT/GENE-DB human TR gene sequences. The TCRdist pipeline was used in a later analysis to assign CDR3 sequences and most-parsimonious VDJ recombination scenarios. A later analysis defined each TCR beta chain by its CDR3 amino acid sequence plus V-gene family, and excluded reads lacking a unique V-gene family. As a way to deal with suspected cross-contamination and a sequencing artifact, a later analysis dropped roughly 600 nucleotide sequences that were highly shared and had low generation probability. In a later analysis, a clonal expansion index for each public chain was calculated from normalized within-repertoire ranks of inferred template counts. In a later analysis, generation probabilities were computed using a VDJ recombination model fitted to out-of-frame rearrangements, and the results were checked against IGoR. In a later analysis, TCR-TCR, TCR-HLA and TCR-CMV co-occurrence was scored with hypergeometric tests, and a repertoire-size bias correction was applied to TCR pairs. To estimate false discovery rates, a later analysis permuted the HLA or CMV assignments 20 times. A later analysis grouped co-occurring TCRs with DBSCAN, adding TCRdist sequence similarity when clustering within HLA-allele-positive subsets. For co-occurrence clustering, repertoires with fewer than 30,000 or more than 120,000 public chains were excluded, along with roughly 5 repertoires with anomalous nucleotide sharing. Held by TCRdb, this immuneACCESS table contains in-frame sequences only and omits some clones. Under half of the omission traces to an unresolved V gene where checked; the cause of the rest is unknown. V and J calls and clone size follow that table, whereas D and trimming were derived from the DNA. A total of 150,000 to 200,000 clones appear in this sample, 70% to 90% of them only once. In total, the top ten clones hold about 2% of the sample.

Comments on this clone: Its antigen is not yet known. Per-nucleotide qualities are absent, and no much larger clonotype sits a single base away.

The junction carries 16 bases between V and J, which are trimmed by 5 bases and 0 bases respectively. The CDR3 spans 17 residues, from the cysteine through the phenylalanine. Of all the DNA, just the CDR3 is kept, 51 bases in frame from base 1. Sequences PRHDT (CDR1) and FYEKMQ (CDR2) are obtained from the germline V gene (reference sequence). The cohort was made up of 666 healthy bone marrow donors. At the time of sampling, every cohort member was nominally healthy, though immune exposures that went unrecorded were likely present. The donor tested CMV seropositive and was one of the 289 seropositive cohort members. Every donor gave a peripheral blood sample, and the peripheral blood mononuclear cells from that sample were used for TCR beta sequencing. The Qiagen DNeasy Blood Extraction Kit was used to extract genomic DNA from the blood cell samples.

This receptor was obtained from a man aged 18 to 30 in good health and CMV-seropositive. The chain uses TRBV13 and TRBJ1-4, and TRBD1 may be the D gene, going by 6 matching bases. The source material was PBMCs. In nucleotide form, the sequence is TGTGCCAGCAGCCCCCGGACAGAAATATCAACTAATGAAAAACTGTTTTTT. This translates into CASSPRTEISTNEKLFF.